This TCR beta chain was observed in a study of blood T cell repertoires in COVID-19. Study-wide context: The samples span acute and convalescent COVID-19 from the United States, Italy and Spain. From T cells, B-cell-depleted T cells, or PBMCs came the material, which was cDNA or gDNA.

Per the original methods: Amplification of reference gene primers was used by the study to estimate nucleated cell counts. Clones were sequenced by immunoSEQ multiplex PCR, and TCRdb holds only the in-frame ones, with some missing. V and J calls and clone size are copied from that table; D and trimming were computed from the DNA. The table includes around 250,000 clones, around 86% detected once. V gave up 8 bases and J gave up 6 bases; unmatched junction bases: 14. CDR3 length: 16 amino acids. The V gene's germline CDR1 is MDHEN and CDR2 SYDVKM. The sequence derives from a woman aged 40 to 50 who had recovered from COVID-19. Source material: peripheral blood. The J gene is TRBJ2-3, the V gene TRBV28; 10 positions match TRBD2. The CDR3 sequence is CASQRLAGGIGDTQYF. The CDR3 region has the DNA TGTGCCAGCCAGAGACTAGCGGGTGGGATAGGGGATACGCAGTATTTT.